These 25 T cell receptor beta chains share one sample of origin, sequenced in a study of PD-1 blockade in classical Hodgkin lymphoma. Every patient was affected by relapse after autologous stem cell transplantation, while exposure to brentuximab vedotin was not uniform. Libraries were prepared by immunoSEQ multiplex PCR; TCRdb keeps only in-frame clonotypes and omits some of them. Counted here are about 98,000 clones, roughly 92% occurring once; the ten biggest clones make up about 2.8%. Sequenced here: peripheral blood mononuclear cells (PBMCs), sampled at baseline. The receptors here all came from a human donor with classical Hodgkin lymphoma.

This rearrangement joins TRBV12-5 to TRBJ2-7, with D hard to call. V was pared by 7 bases and J by 5 bases, with 18 bases between. The CDR3 contains 14 residues. Germline values: CDR1 LGHNT, CDR2 FRNRAP. CDR3 sequence (DNA): TGTGCTAGTGCCCCGAACCCGGTCGTGGACGAGCAGTACTTC. It translates to CASAPNPVVDEQYF.

V is TRBV9 and J is TRBJ1-3; D is undetermined. V was cut by 3 bases and J by 0 bases, with 10 bases left in between. The germline gives CDR1 SGDLS, CDR2 YYNGEE. The CDR3 is 15 residues long. The CDR3 loop is CASSAQLNSGNTIYF. The CDR3 DNA sequence: TGTGCCAGCAGCGCCCAGTTAAACTCTGGAAACACCATATATTTT.

This chain joins TRBV7-7 and TRBJ2-5; D call uncertain. The length of the CDR3 is 14 residues. Trimming pared 5 bases from V and 1 base from J, leaving 11 bases between. Per germline, CDR1 SSHAT and CDR2 FNYEAQ (reference sequence). The CDR3 sequence is CASSPHHGQETQYF. The CDR3 nucleotides read TGTGCCAGCAGCCCACACCACGGCCAAGAGACCCAGTACTTC.

CDR3 nucleotide sequence: TGTGCCAGCAGTCTTAGTGGGAATGAGCAGTTCTTC. As protein: CASSLSGNEQFF. The chain carries TRBV6-6 and TRBJ2-1, with D unclear. The germline V and J ends were trimmed by 5 bases and 7 bases, with 9 bases remaining between them. There are 12 residues in the CDR3. Germline CDR1 is MNHNY and CDR2 is SVGAGI (reference sequence).

V and J are TRBV30 and TRBJ2-3; tentative D call: TRBD2 (6 bases). The CDR3 is 13 residues long. Germline CDR1 and CDR2: GTSNPN and SVGIG (reference sequence). Trimming took off 8 bases at V and 5 bases at J, with 17 bases between the two ends. CDR3 amino acids: CAGTGVSEDTQYF. CDR3 nucleotides: TGTGCCGGCACGGGGGTCTCAGAAGATACGCAGTATTTT.

This clone was seen only once. The J gene is TRBJ2-5, the V gene TRBV28, with D unclear. CDR1 is MDHEN, CDR2 SYDVKM, per germline. The V and J ends lost 4 bases and 1 base respectively, with 16 bases between them. CDR3 length: 16 amino acids. This chain's CDR3 is CASSSAPGGPQETQYF. The DNA of the CDR3 is TGTGCCAGCAGTTCGGCCCCAGGCGGTCCCCAAGAGACCCAGTACTTC. Looking up the rest from reference TRBV28 and TRBJ2-5 gives the full variable domain: DVKVTQSSRYLVKRTGEKVFLECVQDMDHENMFWYRQDPGLGLRLIYFSYDVKMKEKGDIPEGYSVSREKKERFSLILESASTNQTSMYLCASSSAPGGPQETQYFGPGTRLLVL.

CDR3: CASSLEQNSPLHF. DNA of the CDR3: TGCGCCAGCAGCTTGGAGCAAAATTCACCCCTCCACTTT. The rearrangement joins TRBV5-1 to TRBJ1-6; D gene unclear. Trimming took 0 bases from V and 7 from J, leaving 5 bases between them. This CDR3 is 13 amino acids long. Germline CDR1 is SGHRS and CDR2 is YFSETQ.

V gene TRBV6-5 combines with J gene TRBJ1-2; D call uncertain. The CDR3 runs to 13 residues. Germline V CDR1 and CDR2: MNHEY, SVGAGI. V lost 2 bases to trimming and J lost 8 bases, with 12 bases between them. The CDR3 sequence is CASSYEGATGYTF. DNA of the CDR3: TGTGCCAGCAGTTACGAGGGCGCCACGGGCTACACCTTC.

The chain recombines TRBV6-6 with TRBJ2-2, with a weak D call TRBD1 (5 bases). CDR1 and CDR2 from the germline V gene are MNHNY and SVGAGI (reference sequence). Deletions cut 5 bases from V and 6 bases from J, with 7 bases between. This CDR3 has 12 amino acids. CDR3 nucleotide sequence: TGTGCCAGCAGTCCAGGGTCCGGGGAGCTGTTTTTT. The encoded protein is CASSPGSGELFF.

This sequence joins TRBV30 and TRBJ2-7; possible D gene TRBD2, 5 bases. The V end was cut by 7 bases, the J end by 7 bases, with 26 bases between. Germline V gene data show CDR1 as GTSNPN and CDR2 as SVGIG (reference sequence). The CDR3 spans 15 residues. CDR3 sequence: CAYHGSGTYPGEQYF. The CDR3 DNA follows: TGTGCCTACCATGGCAGTGGCACTTACCCGGGGGAGCAGTACTTC.

The gene calls are TRBV25-1 and TRBJ1-5; D is uncertain. Trimming shortened V by 4 bases and J by 3 bases, and 4 bases separated the two germline ends. Germline V gene sequence: CDR1 MGHDK, CDR2 SYGVNS. The CDR3 runs 12 residues. The CDR3 coding sequence is TGTGCCAGCAGTGCCCCCAATCAGCCCCAGCATTTT. Translation: CASSAPNQPQHF.

This chain joins TRBV6-1 and TRBJ2-3, with 8 positions matching TRBD2. V shed 5 bases and J 1 base; nucleotides not matched to a gene: 5. The germline gives CDR1 MNHNS, CDR2 SASEGT. There are 15 residues in the CDR3. CDR3 coding DNA: TGTGCCAGCAGTCCCACTAGCGGAGGCACAGATACGCAGTATTTT. Its translation is CASSPTSGGTDTQYF.

V gene TRBV4-1 combines with J gene TRBJ2-1; a possible D gene is TRBD2 (6 bases). The CDR3 is 15 amino acids. Trimming left V 1 base short and J 2 bases short, with 9 bases between. Germline V gene lookup returns CDR1 MGHRA and CDR2 YSYEKL. The CDR3 loop reads CASSQGVAAYNEQFF. The CDR3 coding sequence is TGCGCCAGCAGCCAAGGGGTAGCGGCCTACAATGAGCAGTTCTTC.

The chain employs TRBV5-1 and TRBJ2-1, with 11 bases aligning to TRBD2. Per the germline V gene, CDR1 is SGHRS and CDR2 is YFSETQ. V lost 0 bases to trimming and J lost 4 bases; unmatched junction nucleotides: 12. This CDR3 comprises 19 residues. In DNA, the CDR3 is TGCGCCAGCAGCTTGGTGGCTAGCGGGAGGATTGGTAGGTACAATGAGCAGTTCTTC. Protein sequence: CASSLVASGRIGRYNEQFF. The whole variable domain, filled in from reference TRBV5-1 and TRBJ2-1, reads KAGVTQTPRYLIKTRGQQVTLSCSPISGHRSVSWYQQTPGQGLQFLFEYFSETQRNKGNFPGRFSGRQFSNSRSEMNVSTLELGDSALYLCASSLVASGRIGRYNEQFFGPGTRLTVL.

The chain has TRBV7-9 and TRBJ1-1; D is undetermined. Trimming took off 1 base at V and 3 bases at J, with 0 bases between the two ends. The CDR3 length is 11 residues. The V gene's germline CDR1 is SEHNR and CDR2 FQNEAQ (reference sequence). The CDR3 region is CASSLDTEAFF. CDR3 DNA sequence: TGTGCCAGCAGCTTAGACACTGAAGCTTTCTTT.

This clone was seen just once. V is TRBV7-2 and J is TRBJ2-5; no clear D. Trimming pared 4 bases from V and 2 bases from J, leaving 8 bases between. Germline V CDR1 and CDR2: SGHTA, FQGNSA. This CDR3 is built from 13 residues. The CDR3 DNA sequence: TGTGCCAGCAGCTCCGGAATACAAGAGACCCAGTACTTC. It encodes CASSSGIQETQYF. The variable domain in full, with the rest retrieved from reference TRBV7-2 and TRBJ2-5, is GAGVSQSPSNKVTEKGKDVELRCDPISGHTALYWYRQSLGQGLEFLIYFQGNSAPDKSGLPSDRFSAERTGGSVSTLTIQRTQQEDSAVYLCASSSGIQETQYFGPGTRLLVL.

The V and J genes are TRBV19 and TRBJ2-5; 9 bases agree with TRBD2. Germline assignment: CDR1 LNHDA and CDR2 SQIVND (reference sequence). The trim removed 5 bases at V and 3 bases at J, leaving 13 bases unmatched. There are 17 residues in the CDR3. CDR3 bases: TGTGCCAGTAGTTGGGGAGCCCGAGCGGGAGGTAAAGAGACCCAGTACTTC. Its protein is CASSWGARAGGKETQYF.

The genes are TRBV5-1 and TRBJ2-1; 8 bases match TRBD2. Trimming cost V 7 bases and J 4 bases; bases outside gene matches: 7. CDR1 and CDR2 from the germline V gene are SGHRS and YFSETQ. The CDR3 consists of 14 residues. The CDR3 nucleotides read TGCGCCAGCTCGCGGGAGGTTGAGTACAATGAGCAGTTCTTC. This sequence encodes CASSREVEYNEQFF.

This sequence joins TRBV10-3 and TRBJ2-3; 10 nucleotides line up with TRBD2. The CDR3 is 16 residues long. CDR1 ENHRY and CDR2 SYGVKD come from the germline V gene. V shed 10 bases, J shed 1 base, and the junction held 11 bases outside the gene matches. The CDR3, as DNA: TGTGCCACCTTAGCGGGGGGACTCCGCCGCACAGATACGCAGTATTTT. Translating it yields CATLAGGLRRTDTQYF.

This clone showed up just a few times. This chain links TRBV28 with TRBJ2-3; 10 bases are a match to TRBD1. V lost 5 bases and J lost 3; bases outside the gene matches: 5. CDR1 is MDHEN, CDR2 SYDVKM, per germline. The length of the CDR3 is 15 residues. The CDR3, as DNA: TGTGCCAGCAGTAAGACAGGGGGCTTTACAGATACGCAGTATTTT. Translating gives CASSKTGGFTDTQYF. The full variable domain, completed using reference TRBV28 and TRBJ2-3, is DVKVTQSSRYLVKRTGEKVFLECVQDMDHENMFWYRQDPGLGLRLIYFSYDVKMKEKGDIPEGYSVSREKKERFSLILESASTNQTSMYLCASSKTGGFTDTQYFGPGTRLTVL.

The chain joins TRBV18 to TRBJ2-7; 8 bases line up with TRBD2. With V trimmed by 3 bases and J by 0 bases, 10 bases remained unmatched. The CDR3 is 17 residues long. CDR1 and CDR2 from the germline V gene are KGHSH and LQKENI. This CDR3 reads CASSPLTPGLDSYEQYF. Here the CDR3 DNA reads TGTGCCAGCTCACCGCTGACACCGGGACTAGACTCCTACGAGCAGTACTTC.

The gene calls are TRBV5-1 and TRBJ2-1, with 9 bases lining up with TRBD1. CDR1 is SGHRS and CDR2 is YFSETQ in the germline V gene. Losses at the gene ends were 0 bases for V and 5 bases for J; bases not matched to a gene: 0. There are 14 residues in the CDR3. Here the CDR3 reads CASSLGDRDNEQFF. CDR3 sequence (DNA): TGCGCCAGCAGCTTGGGGGACAGGGACAATGAGCAGTTCTTC. Variable domain in full (rest from reference TRBV5-1 and TRBJ2-1): KAGVTQTPRYLIKTRGQQVTLSCSPISGHRSVSWYQQTPGQGLQFLFEYFSETQRNKGNFPGRFSGRQFSNSRSEMNVSTLELGDSALYLCASSLGDRDNEQFFGPGTRLTVL.

The CDR3 coding sequence is TGTGCCAGCAGCTCTGTGACAGGGAGCTGGGGTTATAGCAATCAGCCCCAGCATTTT. This gives the protein CASSSVTGSWGYSNQPQHF. The chain recombines TRBV7-9 with TRBJ1-5; the match to TRBD1 covers 7 bases. The germline CDR1 and CDR2 sequences are SEHNR and FQNEAQ (reference sequence). Trimming at V came to 4 bases and at J to 0 bases, leaving 15 bases not matched to a gene. CDR3 length: 19 amino acids.

The J gene is TRBJ2-1, the V gene TRBV5-1; a possible D gene is TRBD2 (6 bases). Germline values: CDR1 SGHRS, CDR2 YFSETQ. CDR3 length equals 16 residues. Deletions cut 0 bases from V and 3 bases from J, with 13 bases between. CDR3 DNA: TGCGCCAGCAGCTTGGTAGCACTAGCCGACTACAATGAGCAGTTCTTC. Translation gives CASSLVALADYNEQFF.

The chain links TRBV7-9 to TRBJ2-2; a possible D gene is TRBD1 (5 bases). This CDR3 contains 17 residues. V was clipped by 3 bases and J by 2 bases, with 16 bases between them. The germline gives CDR1 SEHNR, CDR2 FQNEAQ (reference sequence). CDR3 loop: CASSFSREGGNTGELFF. The CDR3 DNA follows: TGTGCCAGCAGCTTCTCCAGGGAAGGTGGAAACACCGGGGAGCTGTTTTTT.